The subject of this entry is one TCR beta chain. The antigen remains undetermined. The sample originates from a study of cytomegalovirus exposure and HLA in healthy donors. Overall study findings and caveats: A later analysis linked 15,000 to 20,000 TCR beta sequences to HLA alleles at 0.05 false discovery rate.

The PCR was carried out with 60 Vbeta primers and 13 Jbeta primers. The repertoire was sequenced with immunoSEQ multiplex PCR; TCRdb's copy has only in-frame clones and lacks some. The repertoire consists of roughly 230,000 clones, with about 93% occurring once and the leading ten covering about 1.7%. J was trimmed by 5 bases and V by 6 bases; bases with no gene match: 18. The CDR3 loop spans 18 amino acids. Looked up from germline, CDR1 is MGHDK and CDR2 is SYGVNS. Unrecorded immune exposures were likely, despite nominal health at sampling. Sequencing was carried out using PBMCs. The chain carries TRBV25-1 and TRBJ2-5; 10 bases are a match to TRBD1. This clonotype was obtained from a girl aged 2 to 10 in good health and CMV-seronegative. The CDR3 DNA sequence: TGTGCCAGCAGCCCTACCCCGCCCGGGACAGGGGTGGACGAGACCCAGTACTTC. It yields the protein CASSPTPPGTGVDETQYF.